This T cell receptor (beta chain) was sequenced during a study of T cell repertoires in cytomegalovirus infection. TCRdb called the reads again in MiXCR, with one record for every CDR3 protein. The data hold approximately 260,000 distinct CDR3 sequences, with about 20% observed a single time. Turning to this clonotype: Antigen unknown.

This CDR3 has 18 amino acids. The V gene's germline CDR1 is LGHNT and CDR2 FRNRAP. The V gene end was trimmed by 6 bases and the J gene end by 4 bases; junction bases not matched to a gene: 12. The material sequenced was cultured PBMCs, taken from culture after CMV antigen stimulation. The TCR comes from a human donor in good health (CMV status not recorded). Some clones in this sample may be carry-over from other donors' samples. This chain links TRBV12-5 with TRBJ2-3, with 14 nucleotides matching TRBD2. CDR3 protein: CASGPAGTSGSRADTQYF. The CDR3 coding sequence is TGTGCTAGTGGGCCGGCCGGGACTAGCGGGAGTAGAGCAGATACGCAGTATTTT.